These T cell receptor beta chains were read from a single sample in a study of CD8+ T cells in alopecia areata. Libraries were prepared by immunoSEQ multiplex PCR; TCRdb keeps only in-frame clonotypes and omits some of them. The repertoire holds fewer than 250,000 clones, with 40% to 45% as singletons. This specimen consisted of CD4+ T cells sorted from blood, obtained around week 37, from a patient treated with tofacitinib. The receptors originated from a human donor with alopecia areata. Both conserved end residues are part of each CDR3. The D gene is left open where the match is weak. Rows may omit the clone size; those that give it use once, few, many or a size class.

NA	TRBD1	TRBV4-2	TRBJ2-5	TGTGCCAGCAGCCAAGTGGGACAGGGGCGGGGGGAGACCCAGTACTTC	CASSQVGQGRGETQYF
NA	NA	TRBV7-3	TRBJ1-1	TGTGCCAGCAGCAGAACAGCAGGAACTGAAGCTTTCTTT	CASSRTAGTEAFF
few	NA	TRBV15	TRBJ2-3	TGTGCCACCAGCTTACGACGCGGACTCGGTTCCACAGATACGCAGTATTTT	CATSLRRGLGSTDTQYF
NA	TRBD1	TRBV30	TRBJ2-3	TGTGCCTGGAACCCGGCGGGACAGGGACCAGATACGCAGTATTTT	CAWNPAGQGPDTQYF
few	NA	TRBV4-1	TRBJ2-7	TGCGCCAGCAGCCAAGATACCGTGGGTCCTCCGCAGTACTTC	CASSQDTVGPPQYF
NA	NA	TRBV4-3	TRBJ2-2	TGCGCCAGCAGCCAAGGTTGGGGTTTAGCCGGGGAGCTGTTTTTT	CASSQGWGLAGELFF
few	TRBD2	TRBV15	TRBJ2-3	TGTGCCACCAGCAGGGGAGGGAATACGCAGTATTTT	CATSRGGNTQYF
NA	NA	TRBV30	TRBJ2-7	TGTGCCTGGAGTACCGTCTACGAGCAGTACTTC	CAWSTVYEQYF
NA	NA	TRBV20-1	TRBJ2-3	TGCAGTGCTACTGCTGGAGATACGCAGTATTTT	CSATAGDTQYF
many	TRBD2	TRBV29-1	TRBJ2-1	TGCTCTTTTGCGGGAGGGCTCAATGAGCAGTTCTTC	CSFAGGLNEQFF
NA	NA	TRBV15	TRBJ1-3	TGTGCCACCAGCAGAGAGTGGGGGGCCGGAAACACCATATATTTT	CATSREWGAGNTIYF
few	NA	TRBV5-1	TRBJ2-3	TGCGCCAGCAGCTTGGTGCCCAGCACAGATACGCAGTATTTT	CASSLVPSTDTQYF
few	TRBD2	TRBV5-4	TRBJ2-7	TGTGCCAGCAGCCTGGGACTAGCGGGAGGGCTTTCCTACGAGCAGTACTTC	CASSLGLAGGLSYEQYF
NA	NA	TRBV5-4	TRBJ2-5	TGTGCCAGCAGCTCAGCTTCCACGGAGACCCAGTACTTC	CASSSASTETQYF
few	NA	TRBV30	TRBJ2-7	TGTGCCTGGAGTAGGGGCGCACCTACCTACGAGCAGTACTTC	CAWSRGAPTYEQYF
NA	NA	TRBV30	TRBJ1-3	TGTGCCTGGAGTGGAACAAACACCATATATTTT	CAWSGTNTIYF
once	NA	TRBV30	TRBJ1-4	TGTGCCTGGAGTTCGCGAGGTGTTGAAAAACTGTTTTTT	CAWSSRGVEKLFF
NA	NA	TRBV6-5	TRBJ2-7	TGTGCCACCCGACAGGAATCCTACGAGCAGTACTTC	CATRQESYEQYF
few	NA	TRBV5-4	TRBJ1-2	TGTGCCAGCAGCGTCTTAGGGGGAGACTATGGCTACACCTTC	CASSVLGGDYGYTF
NA	NA	TRBV29-1	TRBJ1-1	TGCAGCGTTGAAGACCTCTCCCTTCTTATGAACACTGAAGCTTTCTTT	CSVEDLSLLMNTEAFF
few	TRBD2	TRBV5-1	TRBJ2-5	TGCGCCAGCGCCGGGACTAGCGGGAGGTCAGAGACCCAGTACTTC	CASAGTSGRSETQYF
many	NA	TRBV7-2	TRBJ2-7	TGTGCCAGCAGCTTTAACAGGGAAGGCTTCGAGCAGTACTTC	CASSFNREGFEQYF
NA	TRBD1	TRBV7-8	TRBJ1-5	TGTGCCAGCAGCTCCGGGACAGAAATTTATAGCAATCAGCCCCAGCATTTT	CASSSGTEIYSNQPQHF
few	NA	TRBV30	TRBJ2-7	TGTGCCGAGGGGGCGGGAGGCTCCTACGAGCAGTACTTC	CAEGAGGSYEQYF
few	NA	TRBV6-1	TRBJ1-5	TGTGCCAGCAGTGAAGTGCCTTCGAGTGGCCAGCCCCAGCATTTT	CASSEVPSSGQPQHF
NA	NA	TRBV30	TRBJ2-2	TGTGCCTGGAGTGTACCACAGACCACCGGGGAGCTGTTTTTT	CAWSVPQTTGELFF
NA	TRBD2	TRBV29-1	TRBJ2-7	TGCAGCGACCCGGGGGGGGACCCCTACGAGCAGTACTTC	CSDPGGDPYEQYF
few	TRBD1	TRBV30	TRBJ2-4	TGTGCCTGGAGTGTATTAAGCAGGGGGAACATTCAGTACTTC	CAWSVLSRGNIQYF
few	NA	TRBV18	TRBJ2-2	TGTGCCAGCTCACTAAGAAGAGAGAACACCGGGGAGCTGTTTTTT	CASSLRRENTGELFF
few	NA	TRBV28	TRBJ1-5	TGTGCCAGCAGGTGGGATTCAACCTCCAATCAGCCCCAGCATTTT	CASRWDSTSNQPQHF
few	TRBD2	TRBV2	TRBJ2-2	TGTGCCAGCAGTGAGGCGGGAGTGAGCACCGGGGAGCTGTTTTTT	CASSEAGVSTGELFF
NA	TRBD2	TRBV30	TRBJ2-1	TGTGCCTGGAGTGTGGGGACTAGCGGCAACAATGAGCAGTTCTTC	CAWSVGTSGNNEQFF
NA	NA	TRBV2	TRBJ2-3	TGTGCCAGCGTCCGGGACAACTTTGATACGCAGTATTTT	CASVRDNFDTQYF
NA	NA	TRBV27	TRBJ1-4	TGTGCCAGCAGTCAATTTTTTGCCGAAAAACTGTTTTTT	CASSQFFAEKLFF
NA	NA	TRBV6-5	TRBJ1-1	TGTGCCACCAAGGACAGATCACTTGAAGCTTTCTTT	CATKDRSLEAFF
NA	NA	TRBV29-1	TRBJ2-7	TGCAGCGTTGTACAGGGTCTAGGTGGCGAGCAGTACTTC	CSVVQGLGGEQYF
NA	NA	TRBV20-1	TRBJ2-7	TGCAGTGCCCGGCTCACCAACGAGCAGTACTTC	CSARLTNEQYF
few	TRBD2	TRBV7-2	TRBJ2-5	TGTGCCAGCAGCCCCGGCCTAGCGGGACAAGAGACCCAGTACTTC	CASSPGLAGQETQYF
NA	TRBD1	TRBV25-1	TRBJ2-5	TGTGCCAGCAGTGACTCGACAGGGGTAGAGACCCAGTACTTC	CASSDSTGVETQYF
NA	NA	TRBV27	TRBJ1-5	TGTGCCAGCAGGCCCGGGAGGGAGGGACCCCAGCATTTT	CASRPGREGPQHF
NA	NA	TRBV7-9	TRBJ1-3	TGTGCCAGCAGCCTGCCGGGGGCGGACACCATATATTTT	CASSLPGADTIYF
few	NA	TRBV27	TRBJ2-7	TGTGCCAGCAGTTTATACGGGGGCGAGCAGTACTTC	CASSLYGGEQYF
few	NA	TRBV7-8	TRBJ2-1	TGTGCCAGCAGCTTAGGTGAGCGGCAAAGAACTTACAATGAGCAGTTCTTC	CASSLGERQRTYNEQFF
NA	NA	TRBV6-5	TRBJ2-6	TGTGCCAGCAGTTACAACCGGCGGGCCAACGTCCTGACTTTC	CASSYNRRANVLTF
NA	NA	TRBV5-4	TRBJ2-5	TGTGCCAGCAGCTCGTCCGCAGGGGCGGCGGAGACCCAGTACTTC	CASSSSAGAAETQYF
NA	NA	TRBV5-1	TRBJ2-1	TGCGCCAGCAACTCTGGACCGGGGGGCAACAATGAGCAGTTCTTC	CASNSGPGGNNEQFF
few	NA	TRBV28	TRBJ2-1	TGTGCCAGCAGGGGCGACGGCGGACGACGGGGGAATGAGCAGTTCTTC	CASRGDGGRRGNEQFF
once	NA	TRBV14	TRBJ2-3	TGTGCCAGCAGCCTGCTAGCAGATACGCAGTATTTT	CASSLLADTQYF
NA	NA	TRBV30	TRBJ2-7	TGTGCCTGGAGTGTCGGAGGGGGTTCCTACGAGCAGTACTTC	CAWSVGGGSYEQYF
NA	NA	TRBV30	TRBJ2-3	TGTGCCTGTAGCCCAGGAGATACGCAGTATTTT	CACSPGDTQYF
NA	NA	TRBV6-5	TRBJ1-2	TGTGCCAGCAGTTACTCTGGAAATAACTATGGCTACACCTTC	CASSYSGNNYGYTF
NA	NA	TRBV27	TRBJ1-6	TGTGCCAGCAGTTGGAGGACAAAGGATTCACCCCTCCACTTT	CASSWRTKDSPLHF
many	TRBD2	TRBV4-2	TRBJ2-5	TGTGCCAGCAGCCAAGATCGGGAGACTAGCGGGAGGGAGACCCAGTACTTC	CASSQDRETSGRETQYF